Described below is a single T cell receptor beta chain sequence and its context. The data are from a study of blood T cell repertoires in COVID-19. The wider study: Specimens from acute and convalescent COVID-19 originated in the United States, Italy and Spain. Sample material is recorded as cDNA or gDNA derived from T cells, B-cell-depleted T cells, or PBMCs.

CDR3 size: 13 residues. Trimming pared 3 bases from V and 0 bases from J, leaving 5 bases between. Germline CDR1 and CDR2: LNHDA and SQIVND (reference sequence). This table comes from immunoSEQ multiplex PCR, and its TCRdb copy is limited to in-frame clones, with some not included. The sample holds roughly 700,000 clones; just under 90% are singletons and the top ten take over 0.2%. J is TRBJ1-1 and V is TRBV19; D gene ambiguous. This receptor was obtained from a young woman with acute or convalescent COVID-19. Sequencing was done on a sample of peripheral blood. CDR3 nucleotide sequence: TGTGCCAGTAGTATTAACATGAACACTGAAGCTTTCTTT. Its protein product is CASSINMNTEAFF.